This TCR beta chain emerged from a study of siplizumab effects on memory and regulatory T cells. Unmatched junction bases numbered 15, after V lost 2 bases and J lost 12 bases. CDR3 length: 16 residues. Germline V gives CDR1 ENHRY, CDR2 SYGVKD. TCRdb keeps only in-frame clones here, not all; method: immunoSEQ multiplex PCR. The sample carries tens of thousands of clones, approximately 86% recorded once. The TCR was taken from a human donor in good health. This sequence joins TRBV10-3 and TRBJ2-1; TRBD2 matches 8 bases. The specimen was Tregs sorted from blood. This CDR3 is CAISEPGTRRLIGQFF. DNA for the CDR3: TGTGCCATCAGTGAGCCCGGGACTAGAAGATTAATCGGGCAGTTCTTC.